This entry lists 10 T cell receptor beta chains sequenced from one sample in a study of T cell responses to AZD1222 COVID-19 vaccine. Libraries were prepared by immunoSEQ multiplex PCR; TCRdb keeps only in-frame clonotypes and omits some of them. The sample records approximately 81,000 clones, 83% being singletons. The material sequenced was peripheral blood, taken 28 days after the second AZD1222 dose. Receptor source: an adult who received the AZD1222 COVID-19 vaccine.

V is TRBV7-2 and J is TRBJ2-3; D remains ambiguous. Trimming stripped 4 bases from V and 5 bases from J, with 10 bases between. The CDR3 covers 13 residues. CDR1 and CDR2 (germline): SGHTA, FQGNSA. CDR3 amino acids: CASSSAHRDTQYF. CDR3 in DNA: TGTGCCAGCAGCTCTGCCCACAGAGATACGCAGTATTTT.

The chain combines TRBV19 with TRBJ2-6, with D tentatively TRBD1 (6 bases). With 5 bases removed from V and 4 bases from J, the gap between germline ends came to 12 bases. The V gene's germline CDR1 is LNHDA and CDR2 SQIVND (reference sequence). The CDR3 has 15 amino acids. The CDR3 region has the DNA TGTGCCAGTAGTGCCCAGGGGTTGGGGGCCAACGTCCTGACTTTC. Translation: CASSAQGLGANVLTF.

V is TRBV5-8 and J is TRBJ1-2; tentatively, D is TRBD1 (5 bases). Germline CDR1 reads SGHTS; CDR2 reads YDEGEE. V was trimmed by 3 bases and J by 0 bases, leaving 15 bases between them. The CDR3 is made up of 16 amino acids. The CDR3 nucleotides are TGTGCCAGCAGCTCCCCCGGGGGGGTAGCTAACTATGGCTACACCTTC. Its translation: CASSSPGGVANYGYTF.

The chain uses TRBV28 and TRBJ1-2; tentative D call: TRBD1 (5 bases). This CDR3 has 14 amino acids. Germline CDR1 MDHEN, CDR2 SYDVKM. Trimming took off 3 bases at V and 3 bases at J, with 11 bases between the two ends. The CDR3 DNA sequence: TGTGCCAGCAGTTTTGGGGCCTTGCACTATGGCTACACCTTC. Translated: CASSFGALHYGYTF.

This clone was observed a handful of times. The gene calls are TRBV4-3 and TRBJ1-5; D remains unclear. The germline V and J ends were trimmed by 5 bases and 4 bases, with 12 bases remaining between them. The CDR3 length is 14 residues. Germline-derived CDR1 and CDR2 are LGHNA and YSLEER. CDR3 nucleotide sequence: TGCGCCAGCAGCTCTAGGGCCCAGAATCAGCCCCAGCATTTT. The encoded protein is CASSSRAQNQPQHF.

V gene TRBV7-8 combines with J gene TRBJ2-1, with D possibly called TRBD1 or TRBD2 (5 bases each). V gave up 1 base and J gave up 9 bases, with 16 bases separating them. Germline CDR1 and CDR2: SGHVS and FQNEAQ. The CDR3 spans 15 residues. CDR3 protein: CASSLVTVVGGEQFF. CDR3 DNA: TGTGCCAGCAGCTTAGTGACAGTAGTTGGGGGTGAGCAGTTCTTC.

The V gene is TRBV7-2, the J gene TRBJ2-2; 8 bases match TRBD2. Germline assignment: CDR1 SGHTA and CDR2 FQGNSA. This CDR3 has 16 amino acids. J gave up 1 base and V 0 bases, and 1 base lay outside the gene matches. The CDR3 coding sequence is TGTGCCAGCAGCTTAGCTGCGGGAGGGAACACCGGGGAGCTGTTTTTT. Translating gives CASSLAAGGNTGELFF.

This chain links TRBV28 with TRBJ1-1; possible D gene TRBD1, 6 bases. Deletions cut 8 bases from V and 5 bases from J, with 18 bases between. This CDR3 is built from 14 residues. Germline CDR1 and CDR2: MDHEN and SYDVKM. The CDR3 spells CASSPPGDETEAFF. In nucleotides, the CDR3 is TGTGCCAGCTCCCCCCCAGGGGATGAAACTGAAGCTTTCTTT.

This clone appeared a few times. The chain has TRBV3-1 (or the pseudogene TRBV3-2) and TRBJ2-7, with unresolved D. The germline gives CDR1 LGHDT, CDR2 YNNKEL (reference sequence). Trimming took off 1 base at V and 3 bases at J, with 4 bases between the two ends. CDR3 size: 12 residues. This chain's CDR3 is CASSQVDYEQYF. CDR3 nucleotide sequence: TGTGCCAGCAGCCAAGTAGACTACGAGCAGTACTTC.

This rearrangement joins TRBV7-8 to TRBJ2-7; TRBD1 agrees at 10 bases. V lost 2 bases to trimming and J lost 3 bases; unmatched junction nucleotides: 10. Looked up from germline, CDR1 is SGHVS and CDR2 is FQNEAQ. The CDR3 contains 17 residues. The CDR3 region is CASSLFAGQGPYYEQYF. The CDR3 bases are TGTGCCAGCAGCTTATTTGCGGGACAGGGGCCTTACTACGAGCAGTACTTC. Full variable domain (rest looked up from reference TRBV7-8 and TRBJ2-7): GAGVSQSPRYKVAKRGQDVALRCDPISGHVSLFWYQQALGQGPEFLTYFQNEAQLDKSGLPSDRFFAERPEGSVSTLKIQRTQQEDSAVYLCASSLFAGQGPYYEQYFGPGTRLTVT.